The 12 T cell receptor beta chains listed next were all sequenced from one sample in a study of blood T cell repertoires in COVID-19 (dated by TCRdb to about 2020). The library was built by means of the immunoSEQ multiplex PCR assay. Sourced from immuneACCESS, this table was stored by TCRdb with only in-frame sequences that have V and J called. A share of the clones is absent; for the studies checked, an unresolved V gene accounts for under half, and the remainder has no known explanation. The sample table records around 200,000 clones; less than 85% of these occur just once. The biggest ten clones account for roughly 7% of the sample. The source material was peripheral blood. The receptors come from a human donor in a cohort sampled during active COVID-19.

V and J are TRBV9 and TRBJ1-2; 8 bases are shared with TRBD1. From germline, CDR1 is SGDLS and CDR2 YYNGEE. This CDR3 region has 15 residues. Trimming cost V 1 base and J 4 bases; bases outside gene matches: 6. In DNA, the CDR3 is TGTGCCAGCAGCGTAAAGACAGGGGATATCTATGGCTACACCTTC. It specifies CASSVKTGDIYGYTF.

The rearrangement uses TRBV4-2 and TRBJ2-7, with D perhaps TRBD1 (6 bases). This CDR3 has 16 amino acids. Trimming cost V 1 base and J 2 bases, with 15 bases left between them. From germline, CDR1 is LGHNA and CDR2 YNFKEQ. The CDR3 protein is CASSQGHRETTYEQYF. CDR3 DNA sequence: TGTGCCAGCAGCCAAGGGCACAGGGAAACTACCTACGAGCAGTACTTC.

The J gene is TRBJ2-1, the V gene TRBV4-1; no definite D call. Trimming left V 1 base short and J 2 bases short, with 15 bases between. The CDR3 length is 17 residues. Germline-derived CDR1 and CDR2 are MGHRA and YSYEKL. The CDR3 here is CASSQVYEFEAYNEQFF. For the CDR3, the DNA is TGCGCCAGCAGCCAAGTATACGAATTTGAGGCCTACAATGAGCAGTTCTTC.

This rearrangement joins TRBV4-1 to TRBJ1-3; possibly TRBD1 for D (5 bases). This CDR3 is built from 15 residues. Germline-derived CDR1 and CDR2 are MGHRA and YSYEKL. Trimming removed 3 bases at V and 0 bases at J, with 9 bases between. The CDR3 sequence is CASSQIQGSGNTIYF. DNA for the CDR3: TGCGCCAGCAGCCAGATCCAGGGCTCTGGAAACACCATATATTTT.

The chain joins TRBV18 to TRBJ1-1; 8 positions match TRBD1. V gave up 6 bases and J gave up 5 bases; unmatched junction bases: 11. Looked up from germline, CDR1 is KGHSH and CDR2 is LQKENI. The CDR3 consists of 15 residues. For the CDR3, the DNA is TGTGCCAGCTCCCCGGACAGGGTTGTACGAACTGAAGCTTTCTTT. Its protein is CASSPDRVVRTEAFF. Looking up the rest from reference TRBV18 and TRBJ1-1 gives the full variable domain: NAGVMQNPRHLVRRRGQEARLRCSPMKGHSHVYWYRQLPEEGLKFMVYLQKENIIDESGMPKERFSAEFPKEGPSILRIQQVVRGDSAAYFCASSPDRVVRTEAFFGQGTRLTVV.

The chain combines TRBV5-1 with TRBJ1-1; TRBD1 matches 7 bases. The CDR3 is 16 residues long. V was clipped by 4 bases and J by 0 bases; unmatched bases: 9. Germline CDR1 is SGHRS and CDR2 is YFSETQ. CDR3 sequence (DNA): TGCGCCAGCAGCCCGACAGGGAGTCGCCTGAACACTGAAGCTTTCTTT. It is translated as CASSPTGSRLNTEAFF.

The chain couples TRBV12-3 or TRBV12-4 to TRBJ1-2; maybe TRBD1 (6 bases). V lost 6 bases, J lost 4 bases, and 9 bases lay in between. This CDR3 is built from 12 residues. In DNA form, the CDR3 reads TGTGCCAGCAGAGGACAGCTCTATGGCTACACCTTC. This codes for CASRGQLYGYTF.

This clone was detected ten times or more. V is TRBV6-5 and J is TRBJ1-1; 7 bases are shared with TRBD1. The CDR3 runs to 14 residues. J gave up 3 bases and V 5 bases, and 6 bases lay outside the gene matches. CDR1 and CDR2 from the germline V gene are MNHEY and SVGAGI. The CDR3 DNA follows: TGTGCCAGCAGTACAGGGGAGGCGGACACTGAAGCTTTCTTT. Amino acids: CASSTGEADTEAFF.

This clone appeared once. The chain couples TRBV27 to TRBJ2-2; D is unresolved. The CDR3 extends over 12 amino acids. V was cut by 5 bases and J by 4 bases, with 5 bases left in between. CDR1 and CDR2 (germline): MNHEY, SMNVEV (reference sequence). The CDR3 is CASSPVTGELFF. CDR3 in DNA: TGTGCCAGCAGTCCCGTCACCGGGGAGCTGTTTTTT.

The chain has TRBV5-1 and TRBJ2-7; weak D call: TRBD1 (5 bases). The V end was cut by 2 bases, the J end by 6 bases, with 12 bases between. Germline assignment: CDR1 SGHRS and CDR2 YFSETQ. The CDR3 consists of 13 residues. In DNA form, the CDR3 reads TGCGCCAGCAGCTTATGGTCTGGGGCCGAGCAGTACTTC. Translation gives CASSLWSGAEQYF.

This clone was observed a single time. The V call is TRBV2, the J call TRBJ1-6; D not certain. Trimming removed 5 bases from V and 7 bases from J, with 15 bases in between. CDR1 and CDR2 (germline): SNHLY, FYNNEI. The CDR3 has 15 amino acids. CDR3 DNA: TGTGCCAGCAGTCAGACGGACGGAGGAAATTCACCCCTCCACTTT. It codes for CASSQTDGGNSPLHF.

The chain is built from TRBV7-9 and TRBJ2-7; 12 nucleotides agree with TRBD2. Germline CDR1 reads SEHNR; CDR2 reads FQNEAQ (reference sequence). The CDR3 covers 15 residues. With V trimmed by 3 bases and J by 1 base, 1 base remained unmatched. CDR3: CASSFLAGGSYEQYF. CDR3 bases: TGTGCCAGCAGCTTCCTAGCGGGGGGGTCCTACGAGCAGTACTTC.